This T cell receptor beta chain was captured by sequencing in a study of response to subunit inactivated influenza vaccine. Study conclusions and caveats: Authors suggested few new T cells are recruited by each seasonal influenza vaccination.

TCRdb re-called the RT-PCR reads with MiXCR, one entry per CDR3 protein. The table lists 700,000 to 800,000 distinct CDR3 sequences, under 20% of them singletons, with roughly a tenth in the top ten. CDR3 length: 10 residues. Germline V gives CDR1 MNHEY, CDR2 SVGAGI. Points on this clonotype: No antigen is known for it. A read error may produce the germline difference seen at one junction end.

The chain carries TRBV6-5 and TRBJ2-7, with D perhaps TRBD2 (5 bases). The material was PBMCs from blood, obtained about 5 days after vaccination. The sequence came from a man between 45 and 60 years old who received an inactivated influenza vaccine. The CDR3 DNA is TGTGTCAGCGGCCAGAACGAGCAGTACTTC. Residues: CVSGQNEQYF.